This TCR beta chain was recovered during a study of response to subunit inactivated influenza vaccine. In germline, CDR1 is SNHLY, CDR2 FYNNEI. Trimming took 6 bases from V and 5 from J; bases not matched to a gene: 9. This CDR3 has 15 residues. Findings and caveats of the study: Researchers suggested that each seasonal influenza vaccination recruits few new T cells.

TCRdb used MiXCR to reprocess the RT-PCR reads, holding one entry per CDR3 protein. The table records almost 600,000 distinct CDR3 sequences, roughly 15% of them present only once. This clonotype was detected only a few times. What it binds is unknown. This clonotype originated in a man over 45 who received an inactivated influenza vaccine. The chain links TRBV2 to TRBJ2-1, with 8 bases fitting TRBD2. The sequences come from PBMCs from blood, collected roughly 12 days after vaccination. The chain's CDR3 is CASRGRGGGNNEQFF. The CDR3 DNA reads TGTGCCAGCAGGGGTCGGGGCGGGGGGAACAATGAGCAGTTCTTC.